This T cell receptor (beta chain) derives from a study of blood T cell repertoires in COVID-19. On the study more broadly: COVID-19 samples, acute and convalescent, were from the United States, Italy and Spain. T cells, B-cell-depleted T cells, or PBMCs supplied cDNA or gDNA.

CDR3 length: 13 residues. Germline V gives CDR1 KGHDR, CDR2 SFDVKD. Trimming pared 4 bases from V and 5 bases from J, leaving 9 bases between. Authors' methods: It was from reference gene primer amplification that nucleated cell counts were estimated. Only in-frame clones appear in the TCRdb table, and some are missing; sequencing was by immunoSEQ multiplex PCR. The V and J calls and the clone size are those of that table, but D and trimming were determined from the DNA. The sample lists 110,000 or so clones, about four fifths occurring once. The chain links TRBV24-1 to TRBJ2-3, with D maybe TRBD2 (6 bases). This receptor was identified in a woman aged 40-49 years with acute or convalescent COVID-19. Source material: peripheral blood. The CDR3 nucleotides are TGTGCCACCAGTGAGGGGGGAGGAGATACGCAGTATTTT. This encodes CATSEGGGDTQYF.